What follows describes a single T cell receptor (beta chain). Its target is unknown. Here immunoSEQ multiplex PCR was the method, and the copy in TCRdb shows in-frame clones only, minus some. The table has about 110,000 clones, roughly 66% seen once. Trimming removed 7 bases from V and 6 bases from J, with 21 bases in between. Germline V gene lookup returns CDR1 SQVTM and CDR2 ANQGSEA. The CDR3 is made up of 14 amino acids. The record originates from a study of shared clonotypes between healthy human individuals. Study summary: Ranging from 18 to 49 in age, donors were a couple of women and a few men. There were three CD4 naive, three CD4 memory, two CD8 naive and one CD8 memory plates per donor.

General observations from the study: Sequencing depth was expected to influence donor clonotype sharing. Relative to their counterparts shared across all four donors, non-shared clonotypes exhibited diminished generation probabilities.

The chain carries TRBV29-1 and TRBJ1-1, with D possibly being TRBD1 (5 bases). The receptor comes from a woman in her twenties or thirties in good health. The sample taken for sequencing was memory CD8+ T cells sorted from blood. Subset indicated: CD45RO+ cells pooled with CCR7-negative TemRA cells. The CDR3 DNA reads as TGCAGCGCTGCTTTTGGGGGGGACTTTGCTGAAGCTTTCTTT. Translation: CSAAFGGDFAEAFF.